This T cell receptor beta chain appears in the sequencing data of a study of T cells after yellow fever vaccination. About the research overall: Each low-cell-number fraction was prepared by means of SMART-Seq v4 Ultra Low Input. Study-wide points: Compared with primary, the secondary response was weaker and peaked at day 5, not 15.

They built TCR cDNA with 5'RACE template switching, a step that put in a universal primer site and UMIs. From the 5' RACE reads, TCRdb called clonotypes with MiXCR, one entry per CDR3 protein. The table shows 400,000 to 450,000 distinct CDR3 sequences, with 18% occurring only once. This clonotype was detected only a few times. The antigen is not known. This CDR3 has 13 amino acids. Trimming stripped 0 bases from V and 9 bases from J, with 10 bases between. Germline CDR1 and CDR2: MNHEY and SVGEGT. Sequencing used PBMCs, obtained before the yellow fever booster vaccination. The chain couples TRBV6-2 or TRBV6-3 to TRBJ2-3; possibly TRBD2 for D (5 bases). This receptor was identified in a man between 18 and 29 years old who received the YFV17D yellow fever vaccine. Here the CDR3 DNA reads TGTGCCAGCAGTTACTCCCCGGAGGTCACGCAGTATTTT. It yields the protein CASSYSPEVTQYF.